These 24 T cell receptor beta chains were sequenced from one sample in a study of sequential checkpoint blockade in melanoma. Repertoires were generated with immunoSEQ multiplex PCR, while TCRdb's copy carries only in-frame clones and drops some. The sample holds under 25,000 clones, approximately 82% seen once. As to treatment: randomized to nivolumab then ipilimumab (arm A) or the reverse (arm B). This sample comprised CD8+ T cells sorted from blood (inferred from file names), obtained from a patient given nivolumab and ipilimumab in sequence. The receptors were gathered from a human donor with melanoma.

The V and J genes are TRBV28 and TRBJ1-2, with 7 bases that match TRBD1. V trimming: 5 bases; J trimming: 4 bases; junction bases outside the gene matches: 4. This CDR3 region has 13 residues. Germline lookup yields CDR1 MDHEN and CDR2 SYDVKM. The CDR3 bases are TGTGCCAGCAGTCCGACAGGGCTCTATGGCTACACCTTC. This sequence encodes CASSPTGLYGYTF.

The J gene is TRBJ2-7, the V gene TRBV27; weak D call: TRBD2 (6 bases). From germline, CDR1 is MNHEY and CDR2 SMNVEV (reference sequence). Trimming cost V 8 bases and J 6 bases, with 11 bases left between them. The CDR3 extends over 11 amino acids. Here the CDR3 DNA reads TGTGCCAGCCGCGGGGATAGCGAGCAGTACTTC. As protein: CASRGDSEQYF.

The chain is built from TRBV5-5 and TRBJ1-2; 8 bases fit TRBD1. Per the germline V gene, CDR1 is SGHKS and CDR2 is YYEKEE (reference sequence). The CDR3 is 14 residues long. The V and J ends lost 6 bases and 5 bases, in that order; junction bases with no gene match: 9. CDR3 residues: CASTGQGTGYGYTF. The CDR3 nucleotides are TGTGCCAGCACCGGACAGGGTACAGGTTATGGCTACACCTTC.

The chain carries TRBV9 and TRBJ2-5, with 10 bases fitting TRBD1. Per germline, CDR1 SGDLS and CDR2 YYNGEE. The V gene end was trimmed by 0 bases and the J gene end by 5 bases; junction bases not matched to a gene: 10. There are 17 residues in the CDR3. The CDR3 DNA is TGTGCCAGCAGCGTAGCAAGTGGACAGGGGGGATTGGAGACCCAGTACTTC. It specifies CASSVASGQGGLETQYF.

As DNA, the CDR3 is TGTGCCAGCAGCCCCCGACAGAGAAACACTGAAGCTTTCTTT. It is translated as CASSPRQRNTEAFF. The chain employs TRBV7-9 and TRBJ1-1; TRBD1 is a possible D gene (5 bases). The CDR3 is 14 residues long. CDR1 and CDR2 (germline): SEHNR, FQNEAQ (reference sequence). The germline V and J ends were trimmed by 5 bases and 2 bases, with 12 bases remaining between them.

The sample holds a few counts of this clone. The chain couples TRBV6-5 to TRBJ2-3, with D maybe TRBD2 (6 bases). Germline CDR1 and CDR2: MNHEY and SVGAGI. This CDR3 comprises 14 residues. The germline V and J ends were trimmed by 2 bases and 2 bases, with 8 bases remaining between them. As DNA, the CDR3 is TGTGCCAGCAGTTACGGGGGGACCACAGATACGCAGTATTTT. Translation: CASSYGGTTDTQYF.

CDR3 nucleotide sequence: TGTGCCAGCAGCGTAGGCAGGGGGACAGCCACTGAAGCTTTCTTT. Its protein product is CASSVGRGTATEAFF. The chain has TRBV9 and TRBJ1-1; 7 bases line up with TRBD1. There are 15 residues in the CDR3. Germline assignment: CDR1 SGDLS and CDR2 YYNGEE. The V gene end was trimmed by 0 bases and the J gene end by 4 bases; junction bases not matched to a gene: 6.

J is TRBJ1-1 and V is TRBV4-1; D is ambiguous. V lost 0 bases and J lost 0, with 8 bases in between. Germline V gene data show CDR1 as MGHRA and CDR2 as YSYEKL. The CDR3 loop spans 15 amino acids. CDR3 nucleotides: TGCGCCAGCAGCCAAGAGGCCAGTTTGAACACTGAAGCTTTCTTT. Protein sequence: CASSQEASLNTEAFF.

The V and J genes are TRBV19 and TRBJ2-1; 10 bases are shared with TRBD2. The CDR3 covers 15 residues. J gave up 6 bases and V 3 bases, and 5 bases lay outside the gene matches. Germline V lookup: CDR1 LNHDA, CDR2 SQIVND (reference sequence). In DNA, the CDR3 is TGTGCCAGTAGTATCACTAGCGGGGCCCTCAATGAGCAGTTCTTC. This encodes CASSITSGALNEQFF.

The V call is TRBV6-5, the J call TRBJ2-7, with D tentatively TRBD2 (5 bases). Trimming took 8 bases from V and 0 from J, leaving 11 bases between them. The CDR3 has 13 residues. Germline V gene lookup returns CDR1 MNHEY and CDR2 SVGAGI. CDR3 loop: CASSPGSSYEQYF. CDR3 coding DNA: TGTGCCAGCTCCCCGGGGAGCTCCTACGAGCAGTACTTC.

In DNA, the CDR3 is TGTGCCAGCAGCCAAGGGGACAGGGGAAGCACTGAAGCTTTCTTT. Translated, it gives CASSQGDRGSTEAFF. This chain links TRBV4-2 with TRBJ1-1; 10 bases match TRBD1. V gave up 1 base and J gave up 4 bases; unmatched junction bases: 3. Germline loops: CDR1 LGHNA, CDR2 YNFKEQ. The CDR3 has 15 amino acids.

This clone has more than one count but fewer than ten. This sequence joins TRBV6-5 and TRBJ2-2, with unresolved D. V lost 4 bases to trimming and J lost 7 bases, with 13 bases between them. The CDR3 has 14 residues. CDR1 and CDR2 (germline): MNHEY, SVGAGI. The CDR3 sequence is CASSFQILSGELFF. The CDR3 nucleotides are TGTGCCAGCAGTTTCCAGATTCTCAGCGGGGAGCTGTTTTTT.

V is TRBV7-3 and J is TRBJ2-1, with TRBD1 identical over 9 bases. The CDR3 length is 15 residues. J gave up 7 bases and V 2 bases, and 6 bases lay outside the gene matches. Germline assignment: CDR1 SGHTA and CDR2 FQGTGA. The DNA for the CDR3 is TGTGCCAGCAGCTTAGGGACAGGGATGAGGAATGAGCAGTTCTTC. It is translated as CASSLGTGMRNEQFF.

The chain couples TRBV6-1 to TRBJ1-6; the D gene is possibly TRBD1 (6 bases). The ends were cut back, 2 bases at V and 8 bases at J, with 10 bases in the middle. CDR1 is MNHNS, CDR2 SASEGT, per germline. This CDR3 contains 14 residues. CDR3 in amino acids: CASSERGGDSPLHF. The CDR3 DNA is TGTGCCAGCAGTGAAAGGGGGGGGGATTCACCCCTCCACTTT.

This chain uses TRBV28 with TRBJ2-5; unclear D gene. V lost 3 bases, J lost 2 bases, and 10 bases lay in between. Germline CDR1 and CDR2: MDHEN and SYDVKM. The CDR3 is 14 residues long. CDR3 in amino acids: CASSFEHIQETQYF. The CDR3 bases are TGTGCCAGCAGTTTTGAACACATACAAGAGACCCAGTACTTC.

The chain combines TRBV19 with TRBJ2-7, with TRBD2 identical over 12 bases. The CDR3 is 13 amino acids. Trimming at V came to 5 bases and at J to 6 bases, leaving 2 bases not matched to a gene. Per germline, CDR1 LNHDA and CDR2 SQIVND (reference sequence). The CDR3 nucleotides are TGTGCCAGTAGTCTAGCGGGAGGGACCGAGCAGTACTTC. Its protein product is CASSLAGGTEQYF.

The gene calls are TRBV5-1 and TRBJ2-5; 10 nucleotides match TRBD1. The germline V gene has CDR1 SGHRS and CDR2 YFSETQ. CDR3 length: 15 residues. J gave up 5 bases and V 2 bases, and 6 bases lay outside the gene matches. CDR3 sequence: CASSLATGGEETQYF. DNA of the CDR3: TGCGCCAGCAGCTTAGCGACAGGGGGCGAGGAGACCCAGTACTTC.

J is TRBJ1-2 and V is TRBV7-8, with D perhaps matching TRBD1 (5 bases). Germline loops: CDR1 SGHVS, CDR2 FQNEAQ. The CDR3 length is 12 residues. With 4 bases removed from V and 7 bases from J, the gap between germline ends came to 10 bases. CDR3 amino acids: CASSYSTVGYTF. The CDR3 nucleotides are TGTGCCAGCAGCTATTCGACAGTTGGCTACACCTTC.

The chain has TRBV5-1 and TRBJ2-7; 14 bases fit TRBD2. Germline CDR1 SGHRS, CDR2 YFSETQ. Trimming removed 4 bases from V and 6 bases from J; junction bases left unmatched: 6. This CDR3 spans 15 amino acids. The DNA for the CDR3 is TGCGCCAGCAGCGCGGGACTAGCGGGAGTGGGCGAGCAGTACTTC. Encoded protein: CASSAGLAGVGEQYF.

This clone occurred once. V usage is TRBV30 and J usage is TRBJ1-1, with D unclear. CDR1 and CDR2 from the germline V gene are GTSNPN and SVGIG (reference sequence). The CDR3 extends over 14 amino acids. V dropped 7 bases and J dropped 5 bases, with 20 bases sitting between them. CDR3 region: CAFINSRGWTEAFF. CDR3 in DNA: TGTGCCTTTATTAACTCCCGGGGATGGACTGAAGCTTTCTTT.

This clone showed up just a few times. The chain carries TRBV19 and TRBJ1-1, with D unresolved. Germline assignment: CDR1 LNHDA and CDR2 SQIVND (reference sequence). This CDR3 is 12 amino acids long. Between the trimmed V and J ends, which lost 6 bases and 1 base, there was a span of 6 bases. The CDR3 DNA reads TGTGCCAGTAGCCCTTGGAACACTGAAGCTTTCTTT. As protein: CASSPWNTEAFF.

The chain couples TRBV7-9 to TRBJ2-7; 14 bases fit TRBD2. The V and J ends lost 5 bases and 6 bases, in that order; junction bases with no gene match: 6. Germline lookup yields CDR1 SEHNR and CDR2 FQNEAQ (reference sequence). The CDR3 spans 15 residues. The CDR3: CASSPTSGRVIEQYF. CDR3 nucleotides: TGTGCCAGCAGCCCGACTAGCGGGAGGGTCATCGAGCAGTACTTC.

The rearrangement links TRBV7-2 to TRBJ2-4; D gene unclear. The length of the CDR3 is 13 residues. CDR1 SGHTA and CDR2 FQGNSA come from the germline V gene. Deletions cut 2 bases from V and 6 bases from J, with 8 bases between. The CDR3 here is CASSLSLGNIQYF. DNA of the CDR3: TGTGCCAGCAGCTTATCTCTCGGAAACATTCAGTACTTC.

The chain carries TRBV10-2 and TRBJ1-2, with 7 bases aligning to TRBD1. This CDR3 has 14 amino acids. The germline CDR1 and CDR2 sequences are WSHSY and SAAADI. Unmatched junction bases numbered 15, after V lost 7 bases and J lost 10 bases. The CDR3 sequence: CASKSRGTSFDYTF. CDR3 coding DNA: TGCGCCAGCAAAAGCAGGGGGACCTCTTTCGACTACACCTTC.